This TCR beta chain appears in the sequencing data of a study of blood T cell repertoires in COVID-19. The table lists this clone with a few counts. How the authors handled the data: Quantification of nucleated cells was approximated via reference gene primer amplification. Method: immunoSEQ multiplex PCR; TCRdb's copy keeps in-frame clones and lacks some. Clone size and the V and J calls come from that table; the DNA yielded D and trimming. The sample consists of tens of thousands of clones, 70% to 80% of them appearing once. The sequence came from a man aged 55 to 70 with acute or convalescent COVID-19. Material for sequencing was peripheral blood.

The chain's CDR3 is CASKEVMGRRGGEADTEAFF. The CDR3 coding sequence is TGTGCCAGCAAGGAGGTCATGGGGCGCAGGGGAGGGGAGGCGGACACTGAAGCTTTCTTT. V and J are TRBV28 and TRBJ1-1; possible D gene TRBD1, 6 bases. The CDR3 covers 20 residues. CDR1 MDHEN and CDR2 SYDVKM come from the germline V gene. Trimming shortened V by 7 bases and J by 3 bases, and 33 bases separated the two germline ends.